The 17 T cell receptor beta chains in this list originate from one sample, sequenced in a study of T cells expressing NK-cell markers. After re-calling the 5' RACE reads, TCRdb lists one entry per CDR3 protein, DNA absent. This table lists 200,000 to 300,000 distinct CDR3 sequences. Input material: blood T cells: a sorted CD56 or NKG2C T cell subset, CD4+ or CD8+ T cells, or bulk PBMC T cells (not recorded which). The receptor source for this set is a man aged 18 to 30 in good health.

V is TRBV20-1 and J is TRBJ2-4; TCRdb names TRBD1, which stays unverified in the absence of DNA. Germline assignment: CDR1 DFQATT and CDR2 SNEGSKA (reference sequence). The CDR3 consists of 18 residues. CDR3 protein: CSAKLDRASFIAKNIQYF.

The genes are TRBV12-3 or TRBV12-4 and TRBJ1-6. The CDR3 contains 13 residues. The CDR3 sequence is CASGGEGYSPLHF.

The rearrangement links TRBV6-1 to TRBJ1-1; TCRdb's assignment of TRBD1 cannot be checked, as there is no DNA. The V gene's germline CDR1 is MNHNS and CDR2 SASEGT. The CDR3 runs to 14 residues. The CDR3 is CASSEAQGVTEAFF.

The J gene is TRBJ2-7, the V gene TRBV20-1; no DNA is available, so the TRBD1 call from TCRdb remains unchecked. Germline CDR1 and CDR2: DFQATT and SNEGSKA (reference sequence). The CDR3 spans 13 residues. The CDR3 reads CSAATGYAYEQYF.

The chain uses TRBV11-2 and TRBJ1-1; TCRdb indicates TRBD1, and absent DNA this call remains unverified. In germline, CDR1 is SGHAT, CDR2 FQNNGV. CDR3 length equals 15 residues. CDR3 sequence: CASSFMGPGNTEAFF.

V usage is TRBV15 and J usage is TRBJ2-1; the D call of TRBD2 rests on TCRdb alone, since no DNA is present to check it. CDR3 length equals 15 residues. CDR1 and CDR2 from the germline V gene are LNHNV and YYDKDF (reference sequence). This CDR3 is CATSDGPAPDDEQFF.

The rearrangement joins TRBV12-3 or TRBV12-4 to TRBJ2-1. The CDR3 runs to 16 residues. The CDR3 sequence: CASSVTSLQFYNEQFF.

The chain is built from TRBV10-3 and TRBJ2-1; the TCRdb call, TRBD1, lacks DNA for checking. This CDR3 contains 14 residues. Germline CDR1 ENHRY, CDR2 SYGVKD. CDR3 sequence reads: CAIRTDRGDNEQFF.

The V gene is TRBV23-1, the J gene TRBJ2-2; without DNA, the TCRdb call of TRBD2 cannot be checked. TRBV23-1 is classed as an ORF, of uncertain function. CDR3 size: 18 residues. The CDR3 region is CASSHRTSGSEGTGELFF.

The V call is TRBV5-6, the J call TRBJ2-1; the D gene TCRdb calls, TRBD2, cannot be checked with no DNA. The CDR3 consists of 16 residues. The germline gives CDR1 SGHDT, CDR2 YYEEEE. CDR3 sequence reads: CASSYQRLAVHNEQFF.

The genes are TRBV10-3 and TRBJ1-1; the D call of TRBD1 rests on TCRdb alone, since no DNA is present to check it. This CDR3 comprises 11 residues. The germline CDR1 and CDR2 sequences are ENHRY and SYGVKD. This CDR3 reads CAISTGTEAFF.

This CDR3 is CAWSPEYEQYF. This chain uses TRBV30 with TRBJ2-7. Germline lookup yields CDR1 GTSNPN and CDR2 SVGIG (reference sequence). CDR3 length: 11 amino acids.

The J gene is TRBJ2-1, the V gene TRBV11-2. The CDR3 totals 13 residues. Germline assignment: CDR1 SGHAT and CDR2 FQNNGV. The CDR3: CASFGRGNNEQFF.

The CDR3 loop is CASSPSSDGYTF. The chain uses TRBV3-1 and TRBJ1-2. CDR1 and CDR2 (germline): LGHDT, YNNKEL (reference sequence). The CDR3 runs 12 residues.

The chain is built from TRBV24-1 and TRBJ2-1; the D call from TCRdb, TRBD1, cannot be confirmed without DNA. Germline V lookup: CDR1 KGHDR, CDR2 SFDVKD. The CDR3 covers 17 residues. The CDR3 sequence: CATSDLLGTGESNEQFF.

The chain links TRBV5-1 to TRBJ1-4; absent DNA, TCRdb's TRBD1 call cannot be checked. The CDR3 spans 13 residues. Germline CDR1 is SGHRS and CDR2 is YFSETQ. The CDR3: CASSFDRNEKLFF. The entire variable domain, with the rest obtained from reference TRBV5-1 and TRBJ1-4, is as follows: KAGVTQTPRYLIKTRGQQVTLSCSPISGHRSVSWYQQTPGQGLQFLFEYFSETQRNKGNFPGRFSGRQFSNSRSEMNVSTLELGDSALYLCASSFDRNEKLFFGSGTQLSVL.

This sequence joins TRBV24-1 and TRBJ2-5; no DNA is available, so the TRBD1 call from TCRdb remains unchecked. The CDR3 totals 17 residues. Germline V gene lookup returns CDR1 KGHDR and CDR2 SFDVKD. The CDR3 here is CATSAPRTHLTQETQYF.